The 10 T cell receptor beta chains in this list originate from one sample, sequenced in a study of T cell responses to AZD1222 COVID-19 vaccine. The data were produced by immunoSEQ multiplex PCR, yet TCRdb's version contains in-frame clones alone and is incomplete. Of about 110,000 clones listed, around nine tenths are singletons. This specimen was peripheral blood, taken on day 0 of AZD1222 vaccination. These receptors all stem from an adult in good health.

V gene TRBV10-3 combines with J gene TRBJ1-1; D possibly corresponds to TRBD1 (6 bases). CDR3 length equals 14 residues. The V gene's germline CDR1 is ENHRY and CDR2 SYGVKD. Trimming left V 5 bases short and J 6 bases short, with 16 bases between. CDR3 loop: CAISNKQGRPEAFF. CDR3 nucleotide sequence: TGTGCCATCAGTAATAAACAGGGACGGCCTGAAGCTTTCTTT.

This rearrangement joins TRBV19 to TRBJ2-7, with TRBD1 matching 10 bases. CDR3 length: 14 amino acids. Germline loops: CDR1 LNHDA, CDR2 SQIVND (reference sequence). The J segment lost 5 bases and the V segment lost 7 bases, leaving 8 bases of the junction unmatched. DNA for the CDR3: TGTGCCAGTAAACCGGGACAGGGGCCCGACGAGCAGTACTTC. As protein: CASKPGQGPDEQYF. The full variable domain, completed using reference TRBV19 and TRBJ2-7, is DGGITQSPKYLFRKEGQNVTLSCEQNLNHDAMYWYRQDPGQGLRLIYYSQIVNDFQKGDIAEGYSVSREKKESFPLTVTSAQKNPTAFYLCASKPGQGPDEQYFGPGTRLTVT.

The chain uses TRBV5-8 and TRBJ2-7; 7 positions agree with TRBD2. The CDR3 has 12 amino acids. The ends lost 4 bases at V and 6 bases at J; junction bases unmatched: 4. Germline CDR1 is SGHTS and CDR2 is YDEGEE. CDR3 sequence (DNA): TGTGCCAGCAGCGTGGGAGGGTCCGAGCAGTACTTC. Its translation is CASSVGGSEQYF.

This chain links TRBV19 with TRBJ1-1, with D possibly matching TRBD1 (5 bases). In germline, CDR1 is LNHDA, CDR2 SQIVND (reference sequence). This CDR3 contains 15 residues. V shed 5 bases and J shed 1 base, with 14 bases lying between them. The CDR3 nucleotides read TGTGCCAGTAGTTTGGCAGGGCCGAGGAACACTGAAGCTTTCTTT. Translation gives CASSLAGPRNTEAFF.

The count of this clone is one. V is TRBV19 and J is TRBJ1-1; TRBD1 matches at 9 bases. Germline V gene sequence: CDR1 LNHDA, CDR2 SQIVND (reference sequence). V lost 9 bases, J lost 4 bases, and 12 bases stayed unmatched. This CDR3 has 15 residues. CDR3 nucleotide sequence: TGTGCCAGCCGACGGGGGGACAGGGTTATCACTGAAGCTTTCTTT. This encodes CASRRGDRVITEAFF.

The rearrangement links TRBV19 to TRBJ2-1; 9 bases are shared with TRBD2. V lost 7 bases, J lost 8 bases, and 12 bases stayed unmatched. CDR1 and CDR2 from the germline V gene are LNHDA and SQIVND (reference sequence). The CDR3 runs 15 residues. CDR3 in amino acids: CASTAKWGTSHEQFF. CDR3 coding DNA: TGTGCCAGTACTGCCAAATGGGGGACTAGCCATGAGCAGTTCTTC.

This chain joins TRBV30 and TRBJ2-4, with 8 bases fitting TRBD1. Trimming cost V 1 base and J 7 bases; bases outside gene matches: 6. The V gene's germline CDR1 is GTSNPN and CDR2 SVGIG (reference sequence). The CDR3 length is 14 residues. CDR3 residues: CAWSGGQGLNIQYF. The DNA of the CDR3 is TGTGCCTGGAGTGGAGGACAGGGCCTGAACATTCAGTACTTC.

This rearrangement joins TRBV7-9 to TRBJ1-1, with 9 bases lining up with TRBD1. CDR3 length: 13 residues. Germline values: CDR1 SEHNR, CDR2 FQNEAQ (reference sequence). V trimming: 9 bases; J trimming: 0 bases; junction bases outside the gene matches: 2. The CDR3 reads CASNRGLNTEAFF. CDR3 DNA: TGTGCCAGTAACAGGGGGCTGAACACTGAAGCTTTCTTT.

The CDR3 DNA sequence: TGTGCCAGCAGCAGCCGGGTCGATAATTCACCCCTCCACTTT. Translated, it gives CASSSRVDNSPLHF. This sequence joins TRBV9 and TRBJ1-6, with unresolved D. This CDR3 spans 14 amino acids. V shed 4 bases and J shed 5 bases, with 10 bases lying between them. Germline V gives CDR1 SGDLS, CDR2 YYNGEE.

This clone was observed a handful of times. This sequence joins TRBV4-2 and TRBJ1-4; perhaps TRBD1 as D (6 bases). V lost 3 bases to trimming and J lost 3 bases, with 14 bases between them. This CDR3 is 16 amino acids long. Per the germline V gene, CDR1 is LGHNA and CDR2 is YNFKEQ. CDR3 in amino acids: CASSHVGEGANEKLFF. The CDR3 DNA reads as TGTGCCAGCAGCCACGTAGGGGAGGGGGCTAATGAAAAACTGTTTTTT.